One and the same sample provided the 19 T cell receptor beta chains below, sequenced in a study of neurological immune-mediated disorders (dated by TCRdb to about 2019). The protocol used for the library was 5' RACE. TCRdb records Illumina HiSeq 2500 as the sequencer. TCRdb itself trimmed the public reads at Q25 with fastp, ran MiXCR and retained productive beta chains. Rows merge per CDR3 protein into single entries with the most common DNA and genes. The table for this sample lists 66,000 or so distinct CDR3 sequences; less than 5.5% of them were counted only once. Clones ranked in the top ten supply about 3% of the sample. The sequenced material came from PBMCs. These receptors all stem from a woman between 25 and 40 years old with multiple sclerosis.

This clonotype was seen many times. The chain employs TRBV15 and TRBJ2-1; D is undetermined. Trimming removed 0 bases from V and 12 bases from J, with 12 bases in between. CDR3 size: 13 residues. CDR1 and CDR2 (germline): LNHNV, YYDKDF (reference sequence). The CDR3 is CATSRDRGDGQFF. DNA for the CDR3: TGTGCCACCAGCAGAGATCGTGGGGATGGGCAGTTCTTC.

This clonotype was seen ten or more times. V usage is TRBV5-1 and J usage is TRBJ1-5; a weak D match, TRBD1 (5 bases). The CDR3 has 13 residues. Germline V gene sequence: CDR1 SGHRS, CDR2 YFSETQ. Trimming removed 4 bases at V and 6 bases at J, with 11 bases between. DNA of the CDR3: TGCGCCAGCAGCCCGGGGGTAGGTCAGCCCCAGCATTTT. This sequence encodes CASSPGVGQPQHF.

The sample holds many counts of this clonotype. The J gene is TRBJ1-1, the V gene TRBV6-6; D is unclear. The CDR3 spans 11 residues. Germline V gene data show CDR1 as MNHNY and CDR2 as SVGAGI (reference sequence). The V gene lost 6 bases and the J gene lost 7 bases, with 9 bases spanning the gap. CDR3 residues: CASSGGFEAFF. In nucleotides, the CDR3 is TGTGCCAGCAGCGGAGGTTTTGAAGCTTTCTTT.

V is TRBV20-1 and J is TRBJ2-7; 10 positions agree with TRBD1. This CDR3 region has 16 residues. Germline CDR1 reads DFQATT; CDR2 reads SNEGSKA (reference sequence). Losses at the gene ends were 3 bases for V and 5 bases for J; bases not matched to a gene: 13. The CDR3 coding sequence is TGCAGTGCTAGGCAAACCGCGTGGGACAGGGGCGACGAGCAGTACTTC. This translates into CSARQTAWDRGDEQYF.

This clonotype has a count of ten or more. The V gene is TRBV21-1, the J gene TRBJ2-3; the D call of TRBD2 is as the table states it, not checked on the DNA. TRBV21-1 is termed a pseudogene. The CDR3 covers 15 residues. CDR3 bases: TGTGCCAGCAGGGATGGACTAGCGGGGATAGATACGCAGTATTTT. This encodes CASRDGLAGIDTQYF.

This clonotype was detected many times. The rearrangement links TRBV6-5 to TRBJ1-2; D is unclear. Germline loops: CDR1 MNHEY, CDR2 SVGAGI. The length of the CDR3 is 15 residues. The V end was cut by 7 bases, the J end by 4 bases, with 19 bases between. As DNA, the CDR3 is TGTGCCAGCACCCAACGGCTCGGGCGGAGCTATGGCTACACCTTC. Protein product: CASTQRLGRSYGYTF.

This clonotype was seen repeatedly, ten times or more. V is TRBV10-3 and J is TRBJ1-5; 8 nucleotides agree with TRBD1. The CDR3 has 14 residues. Looked up from germline, CDR1 is ENHRY and CDR2 is SYGVKD. V shed 6 bases, J shed 6 bases, and the junction held 7 bases outside the gene matches. Written as DNA, the CDR3 is TGTGCCATCAGCGCTGGGACAGGCGGTCAGCCCCAGCATTTT. This gives the protein CAISAGTGGQPQHF.

The table lists this clonotype with a few counts. This chain uses TRBV10-3 with TRBJ1-2, with D tentatively TRBD1 (5 bases). The CDR3 runs 14 residues. V gave up 3 bases and J gave up 4 bases, with 12 bases separating them. Germline V gives CDR1 ENHRY, CDR2 SYGVKD. The CDR3 DNA follows: TGTGCCATCAGTGACAGGGAAGCAGGCTATGGCTACACCTTC. Amino acids: CAISDREAGYGYTF.

In its sample, this clonotype was seen a few times. A much larger clone is a single base away; this may be a read error. V gene TRBV6-2 or TRBV6-3 combines with J gene TRBJ1-3; no firm D call. Germline V gene data show CDR1 as MNHEY and CDR2 as SVGEGT. The CDR3 spans 13 residues. CDR3 residues: CASCGSSGKTIYF. The CDR3 nucleotides are TGTGCCAGCTGCGGGAGCTCTGGAAAAACCATATATTTT.

This clonotype appeared many times. The chain has TRBV20-1 and TRBJ2-7; D may be TRBD1 (6 bases). V was trimmed by 3 bases and J by 7 bases, leaving 16 bases between them. CDR3 size: 13 residues. Germline assignment: CDR1 DFQATT and CDR2 SNEGSKA (reference sequence). CDR3 residues: CSARRPRGWEQYF. The CDR3 nucleotides are TGCAGTGCTAGGAGACCCAGGGGCTGGGAGCAGTACTTC.

This clonotype was observed at least ten times. The V and J genes are TRBV29-1 and TRBJ1-1; no reliable D call. There are 12 residues in the CDR3. Per germline, CDR1 SQVTM and CDR2 ANQGSEA. V was pared by 4 bases and J by 11 bases, with 17 bases between. CDR3 DNA: TGCAGCGTTGTCCCGGCGAATTCTCTCGCTTTCTTT. As protein: CSVVPANSLAFF.

The rearrangement links TRBV5-1 to TRBJ1-1; D is ambiguous. The germline V and J ends were trimmed by 4 bases and 5 bases, with 18 bases remaining between them. Germline V CDR1 and CDR2: SGHRS, YFSETQ. This CDR3 contains 15 residues. CDR3 sequence (DNA): TGCGCCAGCAGCCCACTGAGCGGGGAGGCTACTGAAGCTTTCTTT. It yields the protein CASSPLSGEATEAFF.

The table lists this clonotype with many counts. The chain employs TRBV2 and TRBJ2-7, with 10 bases aligning to TRBD2. The length of the CDR3 is 14 residues. Germline CDR1 is SNHLY and CDR2 is FYNNEI. J was trimmed by 2 bases and V by 7 bases; bases with no gene match: 5. For the CDR3, the DNA is TGTGCCAGCAATGGCCTAGCGGGGGCCTACGAGCAGTACTTC. It yields the protein CASNGLAGAYEQYF.

This clonotype was recorded many times. The chain couples TRBV2 to TRBJ1-1; a possible D gene is TRBD1 (6 bases). Germline CDR1 reads SNHLY; CDR2 reads FYNNEI. The CDR3 is 13 amino acids. V was clipped by 6 bases and J by 5 bases, with 13 bases between them. CDR3 in DNA: TGTGCCAGCAGCCGGACAGACCAAACTGAAGCTTTCTTT. This translates into CASSRTDQTEAFF.

This clonotype was seen repeatedly, ten times or more. The rearrangement joins TRBV21-1 to TRBJ1-1; TRBD1 is the table's D call and was not checked against the DNA. TRBV21-1 is described as a pseudogene. The CDR3 sequence is 17 residues long. The CDR3 bases are TGTGCCAGCAGCAAAGAGTTCGGGTTAAGGGGCATCACTGAAGCTTTCTTT. Amino acid sequence: CASSKEFGLRGITEAFF.

This clonotype occurred a few times. The chain employs TRBV7-2 and TRBJ2-2; no definite D call. Germline values: CDR1 SGHTA, CDR2 FQGNSA. With 5 bases removed from V and 4 bases from J, the gap between germline ends came to 11 bases. This CDR3 spans 14 amino acids. In nucleotides, the CDR3 is TGTGCCAGCAGCGCAAGATGGGCCACCGGGGAGCTGTTTTTT. Protein product: CASSARWATGELFF.

Turning to this clonotype: A much more abundant neighbour one base away suggests this may be a read error. Since the CDR3 does not end with the conserved phenylalanine or tryptophan, this likely comes from a read error. This chain connects TRBV6-5 to TRBJ2-1; TRBD2 is a possible D gene (5 bases). V shed 7 bases and J shed 8 bases, with 21 bases lying between them. This CDR3 comprises 15 residues. The germline V gene has CDR1 MNHEY and CDR2 SVGAGI. The CDR3 nucleotides are TGTGCCAGCACCGACCGCGGGCCGAGAGTGGATGAGCAGTTCTGC. Translation gives CASTDRGPRVDEQFC.

This clonotype was seen many times. The chain links TRBV5-1 to TRBJ2-6; the D is unclear. Germline assignment: CDR1 SGHRS and CDR2 YFSETQ. The CDR3 contains 15 residues. Trimming took off 1 base at V and 0 bases at J, with 5 bases between the two ends. CDR3 DNA sequence: TGCGCCAGCAGCTTGTTGACCTCTGGGGCCAACGTCCTGACTTTC. Translating gives CASSLLTSGANVLTF.

This clonotype was observed many times. This sequence joins TRBV20-1 and TRBJ1-2; D is unresolved. V lost 0 bases and J 5 bases, leaving 25 bases between the germline ends. The CDR3 sequence is 18 residues long. Germline V lookup: CDR1 DFQATT, CDR2 SNEGSKA (reference sequence). CDR3 DNA: TGCAGTGCTAGAGACCTAAGTACCCCAAATTTTCTGTCATATGGCTACACCTTC. Translation gives CSARDLSTPNFLSYGYTF.